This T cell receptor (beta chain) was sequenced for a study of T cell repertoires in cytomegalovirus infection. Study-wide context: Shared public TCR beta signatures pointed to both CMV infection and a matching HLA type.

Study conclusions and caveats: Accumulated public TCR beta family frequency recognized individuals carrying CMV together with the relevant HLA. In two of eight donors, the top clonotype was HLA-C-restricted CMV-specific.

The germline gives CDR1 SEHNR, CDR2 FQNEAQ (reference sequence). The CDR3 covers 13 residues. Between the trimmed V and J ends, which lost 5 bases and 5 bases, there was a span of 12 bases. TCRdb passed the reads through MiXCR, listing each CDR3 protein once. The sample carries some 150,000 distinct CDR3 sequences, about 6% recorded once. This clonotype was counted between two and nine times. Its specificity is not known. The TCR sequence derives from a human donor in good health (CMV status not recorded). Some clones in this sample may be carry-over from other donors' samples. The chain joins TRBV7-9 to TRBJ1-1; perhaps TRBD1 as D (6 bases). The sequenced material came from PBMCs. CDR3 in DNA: TGTGCCAGCAGCCCCCTCACAGGGACTGAAGCTTTCTTT. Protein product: CASSPLTGTEAFF.